These T cell receptor beta chains were read from a single sample in a study of cytomegalovirus exposure and HLA in healthy donors. Measured with immunoSEQ multiplex PCR; TCRdb has only the in-frame clones, and not every one. This sample has about 150,000 clones, with roughly 78% found just once. Material: PBMCs. Source of these receptors: a woman in her forties or fifties in good health and CMV-seropositive. Each CDR3 is given with its conserved first and last residue. A D gene is named only where the DNA matches it firmly. Clone size is stated in some rows and not others, as once, few, many or a class when expanded.

TRBJ2-1 | NA | TRBD1 | TRBV5-4 | CASSLQGARNEQFF | TGTGCCAGCAGCTTGCAGGGGGCAAGGAATGAGCAGTTCTTC
TRBJ2-7 | NA | NA | TRBV11-2 | CASSLDQVWKEQYF | TGTGCCAGCAGCTTAGATCAGGTCTGGAAAGAGCAGTACTTC
TRBJ2-5 | NA | NA | TRBV5-8 | CASSLTRQVHSRETQYF | TGTGCCAGCAGCTTGACCCGACAGGTCCACTCGAGGGAGACCCAGTACTTC
TRBJ1-5 | NA | TRBD1 | TRBV19 | CASRPGTGQQPQHF | TGTGCCAGTAGGCCCGGGACAGGACAACAGCCCCAGCATTTT
TRBJ2-7 | NA | NA | TRBV11-2 | CASSPSYEQYF | TGTGCCAGCAGCCCTTCCTACGAGCAGTACTTC
TRBJ2-3 | NA | NA | TRBV5-1 | CASSLKGPPGDTQYF | TGCGCCAGCAGCTTGAAGGGGCCTCCCGGGGATACGCAGTATTTT
TRBJ1-6 | NA | NA | TRBV5-1 | CASSLVGGGESPLHF | TGCGCCAGCAGCTTGGTGGGGGGAGGCGAATCACCCCTCCACTTT
TRBJ1-1 | NA | NA | TRBV4-1 | CASSQDFGQFPEAFF | TGCGCCAGCAGCCAAGATTTTGGACAGTTCCCTGAAGCTTTCTTT
TRBJ1-5 | NA | NA | TRBV9 | CASSPWGGGNQPQHF | TGTGCCAGCAGCCCCTGGGGGGGAGGCAATCAGCCCCAGCATTTT
TRBJ2-5 | NA | NA | TRBV7-7 | CASSFGGTETQYF | TGTGCTAGCAGCTTTGGAGGGACTGAGACCCAGTACTTC
TRBJ1-2 | NA | NA | TRBV27 | CASSSLGHQPYGYTF | TGTGCCAGCAGTTCCCTTGGGCACCAGCCTTATGGCTACACCTTC
TRBJ1-6 | NA | TRBD1 | TRBV5-1 | CASSLGGPGTLHF | TGCGCCAGCAGCTTAGGGGGCCCAGGGACCCTCCACTTT
TRBJ2-3 | NA | TRBD2 | TRBV5-1 | CASSLGSSGGFTDTQYF | TGCGCCAGCAGCTTGGGATCTAGCGGGGGCTTCACAGATACGCAGTATTTT
TRBJ1-2 | NA | NA | TRBV10-1 | CASSERGNYGYTF | TGCGCCAGCAGTGAGAGGGGGAACTATGGCTACACCTTC
TRBJ2-5 | NA | TRBD2 | TRBV11-2 | CASSLEGTSGGAPETQYF | TGTGCCAGCAGCTTAGAGGGGACTAGCGGGGGGGCCCCAGAGACCCAGTACTTC
TRBJ1-5 | NA | TRBD1 | TRBV19 | CASSTTGSNQPQHF | TGTGCCAGTAGTACGACAGGGAGCAATCAGCCCCAGCATTTT
TRBJ1-2 | NA | NA | TRBV15 | CATSRNPTANYGYTF | TGTGCCACCAGCAGAAACCCGACAGCCAACTATGGCTACACCTTC
TRBJ1-2 | NA | NA | TRBV13 | CASSLSGASGYTF | TGTGCCAGCAGCTTATCAGGGGCGAGTGGCTACACCTTC
TRBJ2-7 | NA | TRBD2 | TRBV9 | CASSPQRGGAYEQYF | TGTGCCAGCAGCCCCCAGCGGGGAGGGGCCTACGAGCAGTACTTC
TRBJ2-4 | NA | NA | TRBV6-1 | CASSEFYSGVLAKNIQYF | TGTGCCAGCAGTGAGTTTTATTCCGGAGTACTAGCCAAAAACATTCAGTACTTC
TRBJ2-7 | NA | TRBD2 | TRBV28 | CASSRLAGISYEQYF | TGTGCCAGCAGTCGACTAGCGGGGATCTCCTACGAGCAGTACTTC
TRBJ2-2 | NA | TRBD1 | TRBV4-1 | CASSGRTGAGELFF | TGCGCCAGCAGCGGACGGACAGGGGCCGGGGAGCTGTTTTTT
TRBJ1-1 | NA | NA | TRBV10-3 | CAIRGEEGRDTEAFF | TGTGCCATCAGGGGGGAGGAGGGGCGGGACACTGAAGCTTTCTTT
TRBJ1-2 | NA | TRBD1 | TRBV9 | CASSVADRGFNYGYTF | TGTGCCAGCAGCGTAGCGGACAGGGGGTTTAACTATGGCTACACCTTC
TRBJ1-6 | few | NA | TRBV19 | CASSIRPGSPLHF | TGTGCCAGTAGTATCCGACCGGGTTCACCCCTCCACTTT
TRBJ2-2 | once | NA | TRBV4-2 | CASSQGTEHTGELFF | TGTGCCAGCAGCCAAGGGACAGAGCACACCGGGGAGCTGTTTTTT
TRBJ1-2 | NA | NA | TRBV27 | CASSSPPLTDHHGYTF | TGTGCCAGCAGTTCTCCCCCTTTGACAGATCATCATGGCTACACCTTC
TRBJ2-2 | NA | TRBD2 | TRBV5-1 | CASSPSGGVANTGELFF | TGCGCCAGCAGTCCTAGCGGGGGGGTTGCGAACACCGGGGAGCTGTTTTTT